The 7 T cell receptor beta chains presented below share a single source sample, sequenced in a study of beta chain features in type 1 diabetes. Antigens for these TCRs are unknown. Findings of the study overall: There was a moderate but significant shortening of TCRB CDR3s in all four CD4+ subsets of Type 1 diabetes patients.

Reverse transcription of all isolated RNA meant that expressed TCRB transcripts were sequenced. Using immunoSEQ multiplex PCR, the repertoire was profiled, and TCRdb retains in-frame clones only, with some absent. This repertoire shows 300,000 to 350,000 clones, about 13% found once; its top ten account for roughly 0.016%. Sequencing used naive CD4+ T cells from blood. The origin of the receptors is a woman younger than 35 with type 1 diabetes.

J is TRBJ2-1 and V is TRBV10-3, with 13 bases lining up with TRBD2. CDR1 and CDR2 from the germline V gene are ENHRY and SYGVKD. Unmatched junction bases numbered 6, after V lost 5 bases and J lost 2 bases. This CDR3 is built from 17 residues. The CDR3 sequence is CAISPRGTSGTYNEQFF. The DNA of the CDR3 is TGTGCCATCAGTCCAAGAGGGACTAGCGGGACCTACAATGAGCAGTTCTTC.

This clone was observed a handful of times. This sequence joins TRBV18 and TRBJ2-7, with TRBD2 matching over 11 bases. This CDR3 spans 16 amino acids. Germline V gene sequence: CDR1 KGHSH, CDR2 LQKENI. J lost 3 bases, V lost 2 bases, and 6 bases had no gene match. The CDR3 bases are TGTGCCAGCTCACCAGGGACCGGGACTAGCGGCTACGAGCAGTACTTC. As protein: CASSPGTGTSGYEQYF.

This clone was picked up a small number of times. The V call is TRBV14, the J call TRBJ2-1; 7 positions agree with TRBD2. CDR3 length: 15 residues. J gave up 7 bases and V 4 bases, and 10 bases lay outside the gene matches. Germline CDR1 SGHDN, CDR2 FVKESK. CDR3 loop: CASSPGEGHWNEQFF. CDR3 nucleotide sequence: TGTGCCAGCAGCCCTGGGGAGGGCCATTGGAATGAGCAGTTCTTC.

The chain employs TRBV18 and TRBJ1-5; D not certain. The CDR3 length is 15 residues. V was trimmed by 2 bases and J by 2 bases, leaving 10 bases between them. Germline values: CDR1 KGHSH, CDR2 LQKENI. CDR3 amino acids: CASSPIGEGNQPQHF. The CDR3 nucleotides are TGTGCCAGCTCACCAATCGGGGAAGGCAATCAGCCCCAGCATTTT.

In its sample, this clone was seen a few times. The chain has TRBV7-2 and TRBJ2-5; D gene uncertain. The CDR3 totals 13 residues. V lost 8 bases to trimming and J lost 2 bases, with 12 bases between them. Germline V lookup: CDR1 SGHTA, CDR2 FQGNSA. CDR3 protein: CASQALVQETQYF. The CDR3 nucleotides read TGTGCCAGCCAGGCGCTCGTACAAGAGACCCAGTACTTC.

This clone came up a few times. The rearrangement links TRBV11-2 to TRBJ1-2; TRBD1 is a possible D gene (5 bases). The CDR3 length is 15 residues. V lost 4 bases and J lost 7, with 19 bases in between. CDR1 and CDR2 from the germline V gene are SGHAT and FQNNGV. CDR3 coding DNA: TGTGCCAGCAGCTCTTACCGGGGGAACAGTCTTGGCTACACCTTC. Amino acid sequence: CASSSYRGNSLGYTF. The full variable domain, rest sourced from reference TRBV11-2 and TRBJ1-2, is EAGVAQSPRYKIIEKRQSVAFWCNPISGHATLYWYQQILGQGPKLLIQFQNNGVVDDSQLPKDRFSAERLKGVDSTLKIQPAKLEDSAVYLCASSSYRGNSLGYTFGSGTRLTVV.

This clone showed up just a few times. The chain employs TRBV29-1 and TRBJ2-1; 7 bases fit TRBD1. This CDR3 has 16 amino acids. Germline-derived CDR1 and CDR2 are SQVTM and ANQGSEA. With V trimmed by 2 bases and J by 5 bases, 12 bases remained unmatched. CDR3 sequence: CSVEMGWRTGDNEQFF. In nucleotides, the CDR3 is TGCAGCGTTGAAATGGGATGGCGTACAGGGGACAATGAGCAGTTCTTC.